Below, 29 T cell receptor beta chains from the same sample are listed, as sequenced in a study of graft-versus-host responses after intestinal transplantation. Clones were read by immunoSEQ multiplex PCR, and TCRdb kept only the in-frame ones, dropping some. The repertoire holds around 7,800 clones, with approximately 97% as singletons. The sequenced sample was PBMCs, obtained 23 days after intestinal transplant. The receptors shown here come from a human patient who received an intestinal transplant, so some T cells may come from the graft donor.

V and J are TRBV2 and TRBJ2-2, with D possibly matching TRBD2 (5 bases). CDR3 size: 16 residues. Germline loops: CDR1 SNHLY, CDR2 FYNNEI. The V end lost 4 bases, the J end lost 0 bases, and 12 bases lay between the germline ends. This chain's CDR3 is CASSGMEAPNTGELFF. The CDR3 nucleotides are TGTGCCAGCAGTGGAATGGAGGCACCGAACACCGGGGAGCTGTTTTTT.

The V and J genes are TRBV21-1 and TRBJ2-3; the table's D call, TRBD1, was not checked against the DNA. TRBV21-1 is a recognized pseudogene. This CDR3 has 19 residues. The CDR3 spells CASYHLTRAQGLGTDTQYF. The CDR3 DNA reads as TGTGCCAGCTACCATTTAACCCGAGCTCAGGGGCTGGGTACAGATACGCAGTATTTT.

The rearrangement joins TRBV6-1 to TRBJ1-4; D is undetermined. CDR3 length equals 14 residues. CDR1 MNHNS and CDR2 SASEGT come from the germline V gene. The V and J ends lost 5 bases and 8 bases respectively, with 15 bases between them. The CDR3 sequence: CASSLWRDGEKLFF. CDR3 in DNA: TGTGCCAGCAGTCTGTGGAGGGATGGAGAAAAACTGTTTTTT.

This clone has just one count. The rearrangement links TRBV27 to TRBJ2-7; no reliable D call. CDR1 is MNHEY and CDR2 is SMNVEV in the germline V gene (reference sequence). Trimming removed 7 bases from V and 4 bases from J, with 5 bases in between. The CDR3 has 10 residues. The CDR3 DNA reads as TGTGCCAGCATCAATTACGAGCAGTACTTC. This gives the protein CASINYEQYF.

The chain combines TRBV2 with TRBJ2-6, with D unresolved. The CDR3 extends over 16 amino acids. Germline loops: CDR1 SNHLY, CDR2 FYNNEI. V was clipped by 7 bases and J by 3 bases, with 16 bases between them. CDR3 sequence: CASTRWGLGGANVLTF. In DNA, the CDR3 is TGTGCCAGCACTAGATGGGGTCTAGGTGGGGCCAACGTCCTGACTTTC.

The sample holds one count of this clone. The chain is built from TRBV19 and TRBJ2-2; 8 positions match TRBD1. The CDR3 sequence is 13 residues long. Germline values: CDR1 LNHDA, CDR2 SQIVND (reference sequence). With V trimmed by 5 bases and J by 9 bases, 5 bases remained unmatched. Here the CDR3 reads CASSARDRWELFF. CDR3 nucleotides: TGTGCCAGTAGTGCCCGGGACAGGTGGGAGCTGTTTTTT.

The chain combines TRBV7-9 with TRBJ2-7; 7 bases map to TRBD1. J was trimmed by 4 bases and V by 5 bases; bases with no gene match: 11. The germline gives CDR1 SEHNR, CDR2 FQNEAQ (reference sequence). There are 15 residues in the CDR3. The CDR3 DNA reads as TGTGCCAGCAGCCCTCCCGGAGGACAGGTGTACGAGCAGTACTTC. It encodes CASSPPGGQVYEQYF.

The rearrangement uses TRBV7-2 and TRBJ1-2; tentative D call: TRBD1 (5 bases). V lost 7 bases to trimming and J lost 4 bases, with 16 bases between them. Germline lookup yields CDR1 SGHTA and CDR2 FQGNSA. The CDR3 consists of 14 residues. Here the CDR3 reads CASNGMGQFYGYTF. CDR3 sequence (DNA): TGTGCCAGCAACGGTATGGGGCAGTTCTATGGCTACACCTTC. The full variable domain, completed using reference TRBV7-2 and TRBJ1-2, is GAGVSQSPSNKVTEKGKDVELRCDPISGHTALYWYRQSLGQGLEFLIYFQGNSAPDKSGLPSDRFSAERTGGSVSTLTIQRTQQEDSAVYLCASNGMGQFYGYTFGSGTRLTVV.

The gene calls are TRBV9 and TRBJ2-1; D not certain. CDR3 length: 16 residues. CDR1 and CDR2 (germline): SGDLS, YYNGEE. V lost 0 bases and J 4 bases, leaving 14 bases between the germline ends. CDR3 bases: TGTGCCAGCAGCGTAGGTGGCAGGTCCGAATACAATGAGCAGTTCTTC. Translated, it gives CASSVGGRSEYNEQFF.

The genes are TRBV30 and TRBJ2-3, with a possible D match to TRBD1 (5 bases). The V end was cut by 5 bases, the J end by 5 bases, with 17 bases between. Germline V gene data show CDR1 as GTSNPN and CDR2 as SVGIG (reference sequence). The CDR3 covers 14 residues. CDR3 DNA: TGTGCCTGGGGGCAGACAGCCCCAGGAGATACGCAGTATTTT. Amino acids: CAWGQTAPGDTQYF.

This clone has only one observation. The chain recombines TRBV19 with TRBJ2-1; 7 bases agree with TRBD2. The CDR3 covers 14 residues. The J segment lost 3 bases and the V segment lost 5 bases, leaving 4 bases of the junction unmatched. Germline CDR1 is LNHDA and CDR2 is SQIVND (reference sequence). This chain's CDR3 is CASSGLADYNEQFF. The CDR3 DNA reads as TGTGCCAGTAGTGGGCTAGCGGACTACAATGAGCAGTTCTTC.

The rearrangement links TRBV10-3 to TRBJ2-7; D is perhaps TRBD1 (5 bases). The CDR3 is 17 amino acids. CDR1 ENHRY and CDR2 SYGVKD come from the germline V gene. The ends were cut back, 0 bases at V and 2 bases at J, with 17 bases in the middle. CDR3 loop: CAISESFSLRQTYEQYF. The CDR3 nucleotides are TGTGCCATCAGTGAGTCGTTTAGTCTCCGACAGACCTACGAGCAGTACTTC.

The genes are TRBV4-1 and TRBJ2-4; maybe TRBD1 (5 bases). Germline assignment: CDR1 MGHRA and CDR2 YSYEKL. The CDR3 loop spans 12 amino acids. V was pared by 0 bases and J by 8 bases, with 5 bases between. DNA of the CDR3: TGCGCCAGCAGCCAAGACAGGGACATTCAGTACTTC. Translated, it gives CASSQDRDIQYF.

The chain joins TRBV7-8 to TRBJ1-3; 10 bases line up with TRBD1. The V gene end was trimmed by 5 bases and the J gene end by 2 bases; junction bases not matched to a gene: 3. The CDR3 is made up of 15 amino acids. Germline V gene data show CDR1 as SGHVS and CDR2 as FQNEAQ. The CDR3 spells CASSPGTGAGNTIYF. CDR3 coding DNA: TGTGCCAGCAGCCCAGGGACAGGGGCTGGAAACACCATATATTTT.

CDR3 region: CASQGGNTIYF. The CDR3 DNA reads TGCGCCAGTCAAGGGGGAAACACCATATATTTT. The rearrangement links TRBV10-2 to TRBJ1-3; D ambiguous. V lost 9 bases to trimming and J lost 4 bases, with 7 bases between them. Germline CDR1 and CDR2: WSHSY and SAAADI. The CDR3 is made up of 11 amino acids.

This chain links TRBV5-6 with TRBJ2-6; no clear D. The CDR3 runs 15 residues. The V gene lost 4 bases and the J gene lost 0 bases, with 8 bases spanning the gap. CDR1 is SGHDT, CDR2 YYEEEE, per germline. CDR3 loop: CASSPVASGANVLTF. CDR3 DNA: TGTGCCAGCAGCCCGGTGGCCTCTGGGGCCAACGTCCTGACTTTC.

The V call is TRBV7-9, the J call TRBJ1-2; D not resolved. V dropped 1 base and J dropped 5 bases, with 14 bases sitting between them. Germline V gene lookup returns CDR1 SEHNR and CDR2 FQNEAQ (reference sequence). This CDR3 has 15 residues. DNA of the CDR3: TGTGCCAGCAGCTTAGAGGTGGTCCGAGGATATGGCTACACCTTC. Translation: CASSLEVVRGYGYTF.

The rearrangement uses TRBV10-1 and TRBJ2-3, with D possibly TRBD2 on 6 matching bases. Germline lookup yields CDR1 WNHNN and CDR2 SYGVQD (reference sequence). Trimming took off 8 bases at V and 2 bases at J, with 11 bases between the two ends. This CDR3 spans 13 amino acids. The CDR3 region is CASATRPTDTQYF. CDR3 nucleotides: TGCGCCAGCGCGACTAGGCCCACAGATACGCAGTATTTT.

The chain uses TRBV7-9 and TRBJ1-2; possibly TRBD1 for D (5 bases). The germline CDR1 and CDR2 sequences are SEHNR and FQNEAQ (reference sequence). The V end lost 0 bases, the J end lost 4 bases, and 12 bases lay between the germline ends. CDR3 size: 15 residues. The CDR3 loop is CASSLAQGSSYGYTF. The CDR3 bases are TGTGCCAGCAGCTTAGCGCAGGGATCTAGCTATGGCTACACCTTC.

This chain links TRBV7-9 with TRBJ2-1, with D possibly matching TRBD2 (6 bases). Germline V lookup: CDR1 SEHNR, CDR2 FQNEAQ (reference sequence). This CDR3 spans 16 amino acids. Deletions cut 1 base from V and 3 bases from J, with 13 bases between. CDR3 loop: CASSLVARGRYNEQFF. CDR3 nucleotides: TGTGCCAGCAGCTTAGTGGCGCGGGGACGCTACAATGAGCAGTTCTTC.

The rearrangement uses TRBV6-1 and TRBJ2-7, with TRBD1 matching over 10 bases. There are 15 residues in the CDR3. Germline trimming cut 8 bases from V and 0 bases from J; bases unmatched to any gene: 7. The V gene's germline CDR1 is MNHNS and CDR2 SASEGT. DNA of the CDR3: TGTGCCAGCCTACAAGGACAGGGGGGCTCCTACGAGCAGTACTTC. Its protein is CASLQGQGGSYEQYF.

V gene TRBV19 combines with J gene TRBJ2-1; 7 positions agree with TRBD2. Per the germline V gene, CDR1 is LNHDA and CDR2 is SQIVND (reference sequence). The CDR3 totals 15 residues. The trim removed 2 bases at V and 3 bases at J, leaving 4 bases unmatched. CDR3 nucleotides: TGTGCCAGTAGTATATCTCGCGGGAGCTACAATGAGCAGTTCTTC. As protein: CASSISRGSYNEQFF.

The chain combines TRBV4-2 with TRBJ2-1; D is unclear. Trimming cost V 1 base and J 5 bases, with 9 bases left between them. The CDR3 contains 14 residues. Germline values: CDR1 LGHNA, CDR2 YNFKEQ. In nucleotides, the CDR3 is TGTGCCAGCAGCCAAGTAGACAAGAACAATGAGCAGTTCTTC. This gives the protein CASSQVDKNNEQFF.

V usage is TRBV6-1 and J usage is TRBJ2-1; D possibly corresponds to TRBD2 (7 bases). The CDR3 extends over 14 amino acids. Trimming shortened V by 10 bases and J by 9 bases, and 22 bases separated the two germline ends. CDR1 is MNHNS and CDR2 is SASEGT in the germline V gene. For the CDR3, the DNA is TGTGCCACAAAGGCGCGGGGGCCTCCGATTGAGCAGTTCTTC. The encoded protein is CATKARGPPIEQFF.

The rearrangement links TRBV11-2 to TRBJ2-7; TRBD2 matches at 8 bases. V gave up 2 bases and J gave up 5 bases; unmatched junction bases: 5. The CDR3 consists of 14 residues. Germline CDR1 SGHAT, CDR2 FQNNGV. The CDR3 nucleotides are TGTGCCAGCAGCTTATTCCAGCGGGAGAACGAGCAGTACTTC. Translated: CASSLFQRENEQYF.

The chain carries TRBV6-1 and TRBJ2-1; D is unclear. The ends were cut back, 5 bases at V and 7 bases at J, with 3 bases in the middle. The length of the CDR3 is 10 residues. Looked up from germline, CDR1 is MNHNS and CDR2 is SASEGT. The CDR3 DNA sequence: TGTGCCAGCAGTTTGAATGAGCAGTTCTTC. Protein: CASSLNEQFF.

This clone appeared once. The rearrangement joins TRBV12-2 to TRBJ2-5; the table's D call, TRBD2, has no DNA check behind it. TRBV12-2 is an annotated pseudogene. The CDR3 is 17 amino acids. CDR3 amino acids: CASRSIGGTGRQETQYF. The CDR3 DNA reads TGTGCAAGTCGCTCGATCGGCGGAACGGGGAGACAAGAGACCCAGTACTTC.

The V gene is TRBV2, the J gene TRBJ1-4; D may be TRBD1 (5 bases). The germline CDR1 and CDR2 sequences are SNHLY and FYNNEI. V lost 5 bases to trimming and J lost 0 bases, with 10 bases between them. The CDR3 is 15 residues long. As DNA, the CDR3 is TGTGCCAGCAGTCTGACAGTCGCAACTAATGAAAAACTGTTTTTT. Amino acids: CASSLTVATNEKLFF.

The rearrangement joins TRBV11-2 to TRBJ2-4; unclear D gene. Germline lookup yields CDR1 SGHAT and CDR2 FQNNGV. Deletions cut 0 bases from V and 0 bases from J, with 9 bases between. The CDR3 contains 16 residues. CDR3 coding DNA: TGTGCCAGCAGCTTAGATGAAAGGCTAGCCAAAAACATTCAGTACTTC. It codes for CASSLDERLAKNIQYF.